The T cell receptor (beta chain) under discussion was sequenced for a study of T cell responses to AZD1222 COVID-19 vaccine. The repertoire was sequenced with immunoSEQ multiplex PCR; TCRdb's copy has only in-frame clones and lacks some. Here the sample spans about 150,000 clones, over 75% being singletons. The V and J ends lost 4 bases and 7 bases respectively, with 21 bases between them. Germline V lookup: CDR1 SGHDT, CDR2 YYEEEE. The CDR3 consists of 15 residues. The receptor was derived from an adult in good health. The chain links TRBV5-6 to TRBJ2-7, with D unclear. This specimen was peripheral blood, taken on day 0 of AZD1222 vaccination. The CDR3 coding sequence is TGTGCCAGCAGCATTGGACGATGGGCCCCTCGGGAGCAGTACTTC. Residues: CASSIGRWAPREQYF.